These 16 T cell receptor beta chains were sequenced from one sample in a study of blood T cell repertoires in COVID-19. The table came from immunoSEQ multiplex PCR; TCRdb's copy has only in-frame clones and leaves some out. The profile covers a few hundred thousand clones, with roughly 90% appearing a single time and approximately 4% taken by the ten largest. What was sequenced was peripheral blood. All receptors derive from a woman aged 50 to 60 with active or convalescent COVID-19.

The chain uses TRBV7-8 and TRBJ2-1; TRBD2 aligns across 7 bases. The CDR3 runs to 16 residues. V shed 5 bases, J shed 5 bases, and the junction held 12 bases outside the gene matches. CDR1 and CDR2 (germline): SGHVS, FQNEAQ. The CDR3 region is CASSPLGWRGNNEQFF. The CDR3 nucleotides are TGTGCCAGCAGCCCACTCGGTTGGCGGGGGAACAATGAGCAGTTCTTC.

The genes are TRBV12-5 and TRBJ1-5; D gene ambiguous. The V end lost 6 bases, the J end lost 0 bases, and 9 bases lay between the germline ends. The CDR3 length is 14 residues. In germline, CDR1 is LGHNT, CDR2 FRNRAP. CDR3 coding DNA: TGTGCTAGTGGGAGGACTTTTAGCAATCAGCCCCAGCATTTT. This sequence encodes CASGRTFSNQPQHF.

This clone showed up just once. The rearrangement uses TRBV27 and TRBJ2-7; 9 nucleotides match TRBD1. The germline V gene has CDR1 MNHEY and CDR2 SMNVEV (reference sequence). The length of the CDR3 is 13 residues. Trimming took 6 bases from V and 6 from J; bases not matched to a gene: 6. CDR3 amino acids: CASSRTGAGEQYF. In DNA, the CDR3 is TGTGCCAGCAGCCGGACAGGGGCGGGCGAGCAGTACTTC.

The chain uses TRBV6-5 and TRBJ2-1; D unresolved. Germline lookup yields CDR1 MNHEY and CDR2 SVGAGI. The CDR3 runs to 11 residues. The V end lost 6 bases, the J end lost 6 bases, and 6 bases lay between the germline ends. The CDR3 here is CASSSPNEQFF. CDR3 coding DNA: TGTGCCAGCAGCAGTCCCAATGAGCAGTTCTTC.

J is TRBJ2-1 and V is TRBV4-2, with D maybe TRBD2 (5 bases). The CDR3 sequence is 15 residues long. V lost 1 base, J lost 4 bases, and 11 bases lay in between. CDR1 and CDR2 (germline): LGHNA, YNFKEQ. CDR3 sequence reads: CASSQGAETYNEQFF. The DNA for the CDR3 is TGTGCCAGCAGCCAAGGAGCGGAGACTTACAATGAGCAGTTCTTC.

This clone was counted a single time. The chain links TRBV2 to TRBJ2-7; 11 bases are shared with TRBD2. The V and J ends lost 4 bases and 5 bases, in that order; junction bases with no gene match: 10. The CDR3 has 16 amino acids. Germline V CDR1 and CDR2: SNHLY, FYNNEI. CDR3 amino acids: CASSGFIAGGPNEQYF. CDR3 bases: TGTGCCAGCAGTGGTTTTATAGCGGGAGGGCCCAACGAGCAGTACTTC.

The chain couples TRBV7-3 to TRBJ1-1, with a tentative D call TRBD1 (5 bases). Per the germline V gene, CDR1 is SGHTA and CDR2 is FQGTGA. This CDR3 has 15 residues. Trimming took 5 bases from V and 2 from J, leaving 15 bases between them. The CDR3 loop is CASSPGWGGNTEAFF. In nucleotides, the CDR3 is TGTGCCAGCAGCCCCGGTTGGGGGGGAAACACTGAAGCTTTCTTT.

CDR3 sequence (DNA): TGTGCCAGCAGCTTGGAAGGGGTGGGTTACAATGAGCAGTTCTTC. Its protein product is CASSLEGVGYNEQFF. The chain is built from TRBV7-3 and TRBJ2-1; maybe TRBD1 (5 bases). The CDR3 contains 15 residues. Between the trimmed V and J ends, which lost 3 bases and 4 bases, there was a span of 13 bases. Germline values: CDR1 SGHTA, CDR2 FQGTGA. The full variable domain, completed using reference TRBV7-3 and TRBJ2-1, is GAGVSQTPSNKVTEKGKYVELRCDPISGHTALYWYRQSLGQGPEFLIYFQGTGAADDSGLPNDRFFAVRPEGSVSTLKIQRTERGDSAVYLCASSLEGVGYNEQFFGPGTRLTVL.

The DNA of the CDR3 is TGTGCCAGCAGCTTAGGGCGGGGGGGTACAGATACGCAGTATTTT. Translation: CASSLGRGGTDTQYF. The V call is TRBV11-1, the J call TRBJ2-3; 9 nucleotides match TRBD2. With V trimmed by 1 base and J by 3 bases, 2 bases remained unmatched. Germline V gene data show CDR1 as SGHAT and CDR2 as FQDESV (reference sequence). CDR3 length equals 15 residues. Together with reference TRBV11-1 and TRBJ2-3, the CDR3 gives the full variable domain: EAEVAQSPRYKITEKSQAVAFWCDPISGHATLYWYRQILGQGPELLVQFQDESVVDDSQLPKDRFSAERLKGVDSTLKIQPAELGDSAMYLCASSLGRGGTDTQYFGPGTRLTVL.

Only one count was recorded for this clone. V is TRBV30 and J is TRBJ1-2, with a weak D call TRBD1 (6 bases). The CDR3 is 14 amino acids. Trimming removed 4 bases from V and 4 bases from J, with 16 bases in between. Germline CDR1 GTSNPN, CDR2 SVGIG (reference sequence). CDR3 protein: CAWKRQAGGYGYTF. CDR3 nucleotides: TGTGCCTGGAAGAGACAGGCCGGTGGCTATGGCTACACCTTC.

The rearrangement uses TRBV27 and TRBJ1-1; D is perhaps TRBD1 (5 bases). The CDR3 length is 16 residues. V shed 5 bases and J shed 0 bases, with 16 bases lying between them. CDR1 MNHEY and CDR2 SMNVEV come from the germline V gene (reference sequence). CDR3 amino acids: CASSKSPTAMNTEAFF. CDR3 nucleotides: TGTGCCAGCAGTAAATCCCCGACAGCCATGAACACTGAAGCTTTCTTT.

This rearrangement joins TRBV7-9 to TRBJ1-6; a possible D gene is TRBD1 (5 bases). Germline V gene lookup returns CDR1 SEHNR and CDR2 FQNEAQ (reference sequence). This CDR3 has 14 residues. Trimming pared 4 bases from V and 10 bases from J, leaving 14 bases between. This chain's CDR3 is CASSSPQGGSPLHF. The CDR3 bases are TGTGCCAGCAGCTCCCCCCAGGGAGGGTCACCCCTCCACTTT.

This chain uses TRBV11-3 with TRBJ2-2; D possibly corresponds to TRBD2 (5 bases). This CDR3 is 13 amino acids long. Germline CDR1 reads SGHNT; CDR2 reads YENEEA. V lost 1 base, J lost 7 bases, and 7 bases lay in between. CDR3 protein: CASSLVGSGELFF. The CDR3 DNA is TGTGCCAGCAGCTTAGTAGGGAGCGGGGAGCTGTTTTTT.

This clone was picked up a small number of times. This chain links TRBV19 with TRBJ1-5, with unresolved D. V was pared by 7 bases and J by 6 bases, with 16 bases between. CDR3 length equals 14 residues. Per germline, CDR1 LNHDA and CDR2 SQIVND (reference sequence). The CDR3 loop is CASMHEARGQPQHF. The CDR3 DNA reads as TGTGCCAGTATGCATGAAGCCCGGGGTCAGCCCCAGCATTTT.

The chain recombines TRBV10-3 with TRBJ2-5, with D maybe TRBD2 (6 bases). V lost 2 bases, J lost 5 bases, and 9 bases lay in between. The CDR3 totals 13 residues. In germline, CDR1 is ENHRY, CDR2 SYGVKD. CDR3 coding DNA: TGTGCCATCAGTGAGATTGGGGGGGAGACCCAGTACTTC. This translates into CAISEIGGETQYF.

This chain uses TRBV7-6 with TRBJ1-3; D remains unclear. CDR1 SGHVS and CDR2 FNYEAQ come from the germline V gene. This CDR3 comprises 18 residues. V was shortened by 2 bases and J by 0 bases, with 17 bases between the two germline ends. The CDR3 nucleotides read TGTGCCAGCAGCTTATCCCCTTTTCCCGGGGACTCTGGAAACACCATATATTTT. This gives the protein CASSLSPFPGDSGNTIYF.